A selection of T cell receptor beta chains follows, all from one sample in a study of cytomegalovirus exposure and HLA in healthy donors. Measured with immunoSEQ multiplex PCR; TCRdb has only the in-frame clones, and not every one. The table records roughly 200,000 clones, 65% to 80% of them present only once. Input material: PBMCs. These receptors all stem from a woman between 40 and 50 years old in good health and CMV-seronegative. Both conserved end residues are part of each CDR3. D genes are given only for firm matches. Clone size is stated in some rows and not others, as once, few, many or a class when expanded.

clone_size,d_call,j_call,v_call,cdr3_nt,cdr3_aa
.,.,TRBJ2-2,TRBV30,TGTGCCTGGGCCACGGGACACTCAAACACCGGGGAGCTGTTTTTT,CAWATGHSNTGELFF
.,.,TRBJ2-3,TRBV7-8,TGTGCCAGCAGCTACCTACTTAGGGAGAAAGGAAACACAGATACGCAGTATTTT,CASSYLLREKGNTDTQYF
.,TRBD2,TRBJ2-7,TRBV29-1,TGCAGCGTTGGCCTCTACGGGAGGGCCTCACAGTACTTC,CSVGLYGRASQYF
.,.,TRBJ2-1,TRBV6-1,TGTGCCAGCAGACACCGGGACACCTCCTACAATGAGCAGTTCTTC,CASRHRDTSYNEQFF
.,.,TRBJ2-7,TRBV28,TGTGCCAGCAGTACATATGAGAATACGGCGGGCCGTAGAGCCTACGAGCAGTACTTC,CASSTYENTAGRRAYEQYF
.,.,TRBJ2-2,TRBV15,TGTGCCACCAGCAGAGATTCAGGGACCGGGGAGCTGTTTTTT,CATSRDSGTGELFF
.,TRBD2,TRBJ2-1,TRBV5-1,TGCGCCAGCAGCTTTCTAGCGGGCGCCCGAGGTGAGCAGTTCTTC,CASSFLAGARGEQFF
few,TRBD1,TRBJ1-1,TRBV5-8,TGTGCCAGCAGCTCCTCCGGGACAGTCCTGAACACTGAAGCTTTCTTT,CASSSSGTVLNTEAFF
.,.,TRBJ1-6,TRBV27,TGTGCCAGCAGTTACCGGCAGGGTAATTCACCCCTCCACTTT,CASSYRQGNSPLHF
.,.,TRBJ2-5,TRBV12-5,TGTGCTAGCGCCGCCTACCCCCCAGAGACCCAGTACTTC,CASAAYPPETQYF
.,.,TRBJ1-1,TRBV5-4,TGTGCCAGCAGCCTTGTTCATGGAGTTGGGAGCAACGAAGCTTTCTTT,CASSLVHGVGSNEAFF
.,.,TRBJ2-5,TRBV9,TGTGCCAGCAGCGTCAGTGCAGGGGCCCAGTACTTC,CASSVSAGAQYF
.,TRBD1,TRBJ1-5,TRBV19,TGTGCCAGTAGTATATTAGGGACAGGGGAACAGCCCCAGCATTTT,CASSILGTGEQPQHF